Detailed here is one T cell receptor (beta chain). This record belongs to a study of shared clonotypes between healthy human individuals. Study details: Each donor had three CD4 naive, three CD4 memory, two CD8 naive and one CD8 memory plate.

This CDR3 is built from 12 residues. V lost 4 bases to trimming and J lost 6 bases, with 7 bases between them. CDR1 and CDR2 (germline): LGHNT, FRNRAP. Several immunoSEQ plates held equal portions of the genomic DNA taken from each subset. Clones were sequenced by immunoSEQ multiplex PCR, and TCRdb holds only the in-frame ones, with some missing. The profile covers about 1.1 million clones, with 78% appearing a single time and roughly 0.65% taken by the ten largest. The receptor's source is a man between 18 and 35 years old in good health. Some clones in this sample may be carry-over from other donors' samples. The sequenced material came from memory CD4+ T cells from PBMCs. Subset specified: CD45RA-negative fraction. This chain connects TRBV12-5 to TRBJ2-1, with unresolved D. The CDR3 protein is CASGSGFNEQFF. Written as DNA, the CDR3 is TGTGCTAGTGGTTCTGGCTTCAATGAGCAGTTCTTC.